This T cell receptor beta chain was recorded in a study of shared clonotypes between healthy human individuals. All the donors were Caucasian adults who lived in Nashville, Tennessee. TCRdb keeps only in-frame clones here, not all; method: immunoSEQ multiplex PCR. The sample comprises approximately 440,000 clones, approximately 77% of which are singletons, and 12% rests with the top ten. About this clone itself: Its specificity is unknown.

General study findings and limits: The small donor group covered limited genetic and exposure diversity.

Trimming stripped 2 bases from V and 3 bases from J, with 14 bases between. Germline loops: CDR1 KGHSH, CDR2 LQKENI. CDR3 size: 16 residues. Sequenced sample: PBMCs. The TCR was taken from a woman in her thirties or forties in good health. Some clones in this sample may be carry-over from other donors' samples. V gene TRBV18 combines with J gene TRBJ2-4; the D gene is possibly TRBD1 (6 bases). In nucleotides, the CDR3 is TGTGCCAGCTCACCAGGGGGCCAAATAGTCAAAAACATTCAGTACTTC. Translated: CASSPGGQIVKNIQYF.